This TCR beta chain came from a study of T cells after posttransplantation cyclophosphamide. Method: immunoSEQ multiplex PCR; TCRdb's copy keeps in-frame clones and lacks some. The sample counts fewer than 35,000 clones, none seen once; the ten largest own about 4.5%. This clone was recorded many times. The material sequenced was PBMCs. The receptor's source is a woman aged 25-40 years in good health and a related stem cell transplant donor.

CDR3 DNA: TGTGCCAGCAGCACCCGGACAGGGAAGGCTGAAGCTTTCTTT. It specifies CASSTRTGKAEAFF. The gene calls are TRBV7-2 and TRBJ1-1; TRBD1 agrees at 8 bases. CDR1 is SGHTA, CDR2 FQGNSA, per germline. The CDR3 loop spans 14 amino acids. Trimming at V came to 5 bases and at J to 6 bases, leaving 8 bases not matched to a gene.